Presented here are 21 T cell receptor beta chains from one specimen sequenced in a study of T cell responses to AZD1222 COVID-19 vaccine. Only in-frame clones appear in the TCRdb table, and some are missing; sequencing was by immunoSEQ multiplex PCR. The table has some 130,000 clones, approximately 90% seen once. This material consisted of peripheral blood, taken on day 0 of AZD1222 vaccination. Every receptor here comes from an adult in good health.

V usage is TRBV18 and J usage is TRBJ1-2; tentatively, D is TRBD1 (5 bases). The germline V and J ends were trimmed by 6 bases and 5 bases, with 22 bases remaining between them. The germline CDR1 and CDR2 sequences are KGHSH and LQKENI. The CDR3 is 16 residues long. This chain's CDR3 is CASSPGLGDNRYGYTF. CDR3 bases: TGTGCCAGCTCGCCCGGGCTGGGGGATAACCGGTATGGCTACACCTTC.

V and J are TRBV10-3 and TRBJ2-2; the D gene could be TRBD1 or TRBD2 (6 bases each). The germline V and J ends were trimmed by 8 bases and 4 bases, with 14 bases remaining between them. This CDR3 has 14 residues. CDR1 and CDR2 (germline): ENHRY, SYGVKD. This CDR3 is CAIDPQGGTGELFF. CDR3 nucleotides: TGTGCCATCGACCCACAGGGAGGCACCGGGGAGCTGTTTTTT.

The count of this clone is one. The genes are TRBV4-3 and TRBJ2-3; the match to TRBD2 covers 12 bases. The CDR3 is made up of 19 amino acids. CDR1 LGHNA and CDR2 YSLEER come from the germline V gene. V dropped 0 bases and J dropped 5; count of bases not matched to a gene: 12. DNA for the CDR3: TGCGCCAGCAGCCAAGATGGACTAGCGGGGTTGACATGGGGAGATACGCAGTATTTT. Protein sequence: CASSQDGLAGLTWGDTQYF.

The gene calls are TRBV10-3 and TRBJ2-7; perhaps TRBD1 as D (7 bases). V lost 6 bases and J 5 bases, leaving 17 bases between the germline ends. This CDR3 spans 14 amino acids. CDR1 is ENHRY, CDR2 SYGVKD, per germline. The CDR3 spells CAIRGDRGGNEQYF. The CDR3 DNA reads as TGTGCCATCAGAGGGGACAGAGGAGGGAACGAGCAGTACTTC.

In DNA form, the CDR3 reads TGCGCCAGCAGTGATCCTAGACCCTGCGGCAATCAGCCCCAGCATTTT. Translation: CASSDPRPCGNQPQHF. This chain links TRBV10-1 with TRBJ1-5; unclear D gene. The germline V and J ends were trimmed by 3 bases and 2 bases, with 14 bases remaining between them. The CDR3 loop spans 16 amino acids. Germline V lookup: CDR1 WNHNN, CDR2 SYGVQD (reference sequence).

CDR3 sequence reads: CASSRRTGVGGELFF. CDR3 in DNA: TGTGCCAGCAGCAGAAGGACAGGGGTGGGCGGGGAGCTGTTTTTT. This chain joins TRBV9 and TRBJ2-2; 9 bases agree with TRBD1. J lost 7 bases, V lost 4 bases, and 8 bases had no gene match. CDR3 length: 15 amino acids. Germline CDR1 and CDR2: SGDLS and YYNGEE.

This chain uses TRBV7-2 with TRBJ2-5; 8 bases map to TRBD2. This CDR3 has 15 residues. Germline CDR1 reads SGHTA; CDR2 reads FQGNSA. J gave up 5 bases and V 4 bases, and 9 bases lay outside the gene matches. CDR3 coding DNA: TGTGCCAGCAGCTCGGGGGGGGGCCTAGGTGAGACCCAGTACTTC. It translates to CASSSGGGLGETQYF.

The chain links TRBV11-2 to TRBJ1-2; TRBD1 matches 7 bases. V was pared by 3 bases and J by 0 bases, with 7 bases of the junction left unmatched. The germline V gene encodes CDR1 SGHAT and CDR2 FQNNGV. This CDR3 region has 16 residues. CDR3 in amino acids: CASSFEGGKANYGYTF. CDR3 DNA: TGTGCCAGCAGCTTTGAAGGGGGCAAGGCTAACTATGGCTACACCTTC.

The chain links TRBV19 to TRBJ1-2; D uncertain. The V end lost 5 bases, the J end lost 0 bases, and 10 bases lay between the germline ends. Germline CDR1 is LNHDA and CDR2 is SQIVND (reference sequence). The CDR3 loop spans 14 amino acids. CDR3 sequence (DNA): TGTGCCAGTAGTGACGGCGGGACTAACTATGGCTACACCTTC. Translating gives CASSDGGTNYGYTF.

The V and J genes are TRBV28 and TRBJ1-2, with no clear D. The germline gives CDR1 MDHEN, CDR2 SYDVKM. Trimming left V 10 bases short and J 3 bases short, with 21 bases between. The CDR3 is 15 residues long. CDR3 DNA sequence: TGTGCCACCAACGGTGGTGGAGGTCAAGACTATGGCTACACCTTC. It is translated as CATNGGGGQDYGYTF.

There are a few counts of this clone. The rearrangement uses TRBV11-2 and TRBJ1-1, with D possibly TRBD1 on 5 matching bases. Looked up from germline, CDR1 is SGHAT and CDR2 is FQNNGV. This CDR3 region has 13 residues. Trimming removed 5 bases from V and 9 bases from J, with 16 bases in between. The CDR3 coding sequence is TGTGCCAGCAGCCCTCGGGGGGGTTGGAAAGCTTTCTTT. Amino acid sequence: CASSPRGGWKAFF.

The chain employs TRBV19 and TRBJ1-2; possibly TRBD1 for D (5 bases). Germline values: CDR1 LNHDA, CDR2 SQIVND (reference sequence). Trimming removed 4 bases from V and 0 bases from J, with 15 bases in between. The CDR3 extends over 16 amino acids. Written as DNA, the CDR3 is TGTGCCAGTAGTAGATCCCCTACAGGAGCTAACTATGGCTACACCTTC. Its translation is CASSRSPTGANYGYTF.

This clone has a handful of counts. J is TRBJ2-3 and V is TRBV29-1; 11 bases fit TRBD2. The CDR3 length is 16 residues. The junction had 13 bases not matched to a gene; V was cut back by 3 bases and J by 8 bases. The V gene's germline CDR1 is SQVTM and CDR2 ANQGSEA. The CDR3 bases are TGCAGCGTTGACGCTAGCGGGGGGCCTACACAGACTACGCAGTATTTT. Residues: CSVDASGGPTQTTQYF.

The genes are TRBV10-3 and TRBJ2-7; 8 bases agree with TRBD1. V lost 10 bases, J lost 1 base, and 6 bases stayed unmatched. Germline loops: CDR1 ENHRY, CDR2 SYGVKD. The length of the CDR3 is 13 residues. The CDR3 is CATGQGQSYEQYF. CDR3 sequence (DNA): TGTGCCACCGGACAGGGTCAATCCTACGAGCAGTACTTC.

J is TRBJ2-2 and V is TRBV6-6; D might be TRBD1 (6 bases). Looked up from germline, CDR1 is MNHNY and CDR2 is SVGAGI (reference sequence). V dropped 6 bases and J dropped 1 base, with 9 bases sitting between them. The CDR3 covers 14 residues. CDR3 amino acids: CASSPDRNTGELFF. The CDR3 coding sequence is TGTGCCAGCAGCCCGGACAGGAACACCGGGGAGCTGTTTTTT.

J is TRBJ1-2 and V is TRBV24-1; 9 positions match TRBD1. Germline V CDR1 and CDR2: KGHDR, SFDVKD. This CDR3 comprises 17 residues. The ends lost 6 bases at V and 3 bases at J; junction bases unmatched: 13. CDR3 amino acids: CATSPGQGNDLYYGYTF. CDR3 bases: TGTGCCACCAGTCCGGGACAGGGTAACGACCTATACTATGGCTACACCTTC.

This sequence joins TRBV3-1 (or the pseudogene TRBV3-2) and TRBJ2-7; 7 bases line up with TRBD2. The CDR3 is made up of 15 amino acids. The germline V gene encodes CDR1 LGHDT and CDR2 YNNKEL (reference sequence). Trimming at V came to 2 bases and at J to 2 bases, leaving 6 bases not matched to a gene. CDR3 in amino acids: CASSQRGAGTYEQYF. CDR3 sequence (DNA): TGTGCCAGCAGCCAAAGGGGAGCGGGGACCTACGAGCAGTACTTC.

J is TRBJ1-2 and V is TRBV16; D not resolved. The CDR3 contains 15 residues. Trimming pared 0 bases from V and 3 bases from J, leaving 11 bases between. Germline loops: CDR1 KGHSY, CDR2 FQNENV. The CDR3 loop is CASSQSLASDYGYTF. DNA for the CDR3: TGTGCCAGCAGCCAATCTCTTGCCTCGGACTATGGCTACACCTTC.

This clone has only one observation. The rearrangement links TRBV9 to TRBJ2-7, with D perhaps TRBD1 (6 bases). Trimming pared 7 bases from V and 2 bases from J, leaving 19 bases between. This CDR3 has 15 residues. CDR1 is SGDLS, CDR2 YYNGEE, per germline. Here the CDR3 reads CASGRNRETAYEQYF. CDR3 coding DNA: TGTGCCAGCGGTAGAAACAGGGAAACCGCCTACGAGCAGTACTTC.

Only one count was recorded for this clone. J is TRBJ1-4 and V is TRBV7-6; D might be TRBD1 (6 bases). The ends were cut back, 5 bases at V and 5 bases at J, with 18 bases in the middle. CDR3 length equals 16 residues. Germline CDR1 and CDR2: SGHVS and FNYEAQ. The chain's CDR3 is CASSRDPGGGNEKLFF. For the CDR3, the DNA is TGTGCCAGCAGCCGAGATCCCGGGGGGGGCAATGAAAAACTGTTTTTT.

The chain carries TRBV20-1 and TRBJ2-7, with a possible D match to TRBD2 (5 bases). The CDR3 extends over 11 amino acids. Deletions cut 5 bases from V and 7 bases from J, with 12 bases between. Germline V lookup: CDR1 DFQATT, CDR2 SNEGSKA (reference sequence). DNA for the CDR3: TGCAGTGCTGACTTGCCGGGAGAGCAGTACTTC. It encodes CSADLPGEQYF.